This is a list of T cell receptor beta chains from one sample in a study of a mutant IDH1 vaccine in newly diagnosed glioma. The data were produced by immunoSEQ multiplex PCR, yet TCRdb's version contains in-frame clones alone and is incomplete. The repertoire holds fewer than 55,000 clones, around 60% seen once, with 4.5% to 5.5% in the top ten. The antigens of these receptors remain unknown. This specimen consisted of peripheral blood mononuclear cells (PBMCs), obtained from a glioma patient whose treatment included an IDH1 peptide vaccine. Receptors were obtained from a man between 35 and 55 years old with glioma. Some clones in this sample may be carry-over from other donors' samples. CDR3s include the opening cysteine and the closing phenylalanine or tryptophan. The D gene is left open where the match is weak. The listing skips clone size in some rows; elsewhere it reads once, few, many or a size class.

NA	TRBV19	TRBD1	TRBJ1-5	15	CASSGTGNRNQPQHF	TGTGCCAGTAGCGGGACAGGGAACCGCAATCAGCCCCAGCATTTT
NA	TRBV5-1	TRBD2	TRBJ2-7	15	CASSLALAGGYEQYF	TGCGCCAGCAGCTTGGCACTAGCGGGGGGTTACGAGCAGTACTTC
NA	TRBV6-6	TRBD1	TRBJ2-7	16	CASSYSLGQGSYEQYF	TGTGCCAGCAGTTACTCCCTGGGACAGGGGTCCTACGAGCAGTACTTC
NA	TRBV27	NA	TRBJ2-2	15	CASKPGRTNTGELFF	TGTGCCAGCAAACCGGGACGGACGAACACCGGGGAGCTGTTTTTT
NA	TRBV25-1	NA	TRBJ1-4	16	CASSAYTGSAGEKLFF	TGTGCCAGCAGTGCCTATACAGGGTCGGCTGGAGAAAAACTGTTTTTT
NA	TRBV6-5	TRBD1	TRBJ1-2	15	CASSYDLTGNYGYTF	TGTGCCAGCAGTTACGACCTGACAGGGAACTATGGCTACACCTTC
NA	TRBV25-1	NA	TRBJ1-1	11	CASSDRDEAFF	TGTGCCAGCAGTGACAGGGATGAAGCTTTCTTT
few	TRBV2	NA	TRBJ1-3	13	CASLQGSGNTIYF	TGTGCCAGCTTACAGGGCTCTGGAAACACCATATATTTT
few	TRBV27	TRBD1	TRBJ2-7	15	CASSLSGTVSYEQYF	TGTGCCAGCAGTTTATCGGGGACAGTCTCCTACGAGCAGTACTTC
NA	TRBV7-9	TRBD2	TRBJ2-4	17	CASSLAGSGGAKNIQYF	TGTGCCAGCAGCTTAGCGGGTAGCGGGGGGGCCAAAAACATTCAGTACTTC
NA	TRBV5-4	NA	TRBJ2-3	17	CASSSGADSYSTDTQYF	TGTGCCAGCAGCTCGGGGGCCGACAGCTATAGCACAGATACGCAGTATTTT
NA	TRBV6-5	TRBD1	TRBJ2-7	14	CASRPGTGVPEQYF	TGTGCCAGCAGGCCCGGGACAGGGGTCCCCGAGCAGTACTTC
NA	TRBV18	NA	TRBJ2-7	14	CASSPRQGRDEQYF	TGTGCCAGCTCACCACGTCAGGGGCGGGACGAGCAGTACTTC
few	TRBV11-2	NA	TRBJ2-7	14	CASSTHRDNYEQYF	TGTGCCAGCAGCACCCACCGGGACAACTACGAGCAGTACTTC
few	TRBV5-1	NA	TRBJ1-1	14	CASSKGHVNTEAFF	TGCGCCAGCAGTAAAGGACACGTGAACACTGAAGCTTTCTTT
once	TRBV7-9	TRBD1	TRBJ1-6	16	CASSPTSRTGRGSLHF	TGTGCCAGCAGCCCAACCTCGCGGACAGGACGAGGGTCCCTCCACTTT
NA	TRBV27	NA	TRBJ2-7	11	CASSTSGEQYF	TGTGCCAGCAGTACCTCGGGGGAGCAGTACTTC
NA	TRBV2	NA	TRBJ2-2	15	CASSESLANTGELFF	TGTGCCAGCAGTGAAAGTCTAGCGAACACCGGGGAGCTGTTTTTT
NA	TRBV18	NA	TRBJ1-1	12	CASSVGVTEAFF	TGTGCCAGCTCAGTTGGGGTGACTGAAGCTTTCTTT
NA	TRBV21-1	NA	TRBJ2-7	15	CASINRPDRVYEQYF	TGTGCCAGCATCAATCGCCCGGACAGGGTTTACGAGCAGTACTTC
NA	TRBV19	NA	TRBJ1-3	17	CASNQYRGRSSGNTIYF	TGTGCCAGTAACCAATATCGTGGCAGAAGCTCTGGAAACACCATATATTTT
NA	TRBV6-1	TRBD1	TRBJ2-7	13	CATQRQGPREQYF	TGTGCCACTCAACGACAGGGGCCCAGGGAGCAGTACTTC
NA	TRBV18	NA	TRBJ2-5	14	CASSPRGFQETQYF	TGTGCCAGCTCACCCCGAGGCTTCCAAGAGACCCAGTACTTC
NA	TRBV6-1	NA	TRBJ1-6	16	CASSGYLGLGESPLHF	TGTGCCAGCAGTGGCTACCTCGGACTTGGGGAATCACCCCTCCACTTT
NA	TRBV7-2	TRBD1	TRBJ1-2	14	CASSLGTGGYGYTF	TGTGCCAGCAGCTTAGGGACAGGGGGCTATGGCTACACCTTC
NA	TRBV6-1	TRBD1	TRBJ2-3	15	CASRAGGPSTDTQYF	TGTGCCAGCAGAGCAGGGGGTCCTAGCACAGATACGCAGTATTTT
few	TRBV2	TRBD1	TRBJ2-7	11	CANLQGVEQYF	TGTGCCAACTTACAGGGGGTTGAGCAGTACTTC
once	TRBV14	NA	TRBJ2-5	14	CASSQVKYQETQYF	TGTGCCAGCAGCCAAGTGAAGTACCAAGAGACCCAGTACTTC
NA	TRBV5-1	NA	TRBJ1-4	15	CASSGGTSLGEKLFF	TGCGCCAGCAGCGGTGGGACATCCCTGGGGGAAAAACTGTTTTTT
NA	TRBV10-2	NA	TRBJ2-3	15	CASSDRRGRTDTQYF	TGCGCCAGCAGTGACAGACGGGGACGCACAGATACGCAGTATTTT
few	TRBV4-1	NA	TRBJ1-1	16	CASSQELGAPNTEAFF	TGCGCCAGCAGCCAAGAACTGGGGGCACCGAACACTGAAGCTTTCTTT
NA	TRBV5-6	NA	TRBJ2-3	14	CASSLMGGTDTQYF	TGTGCCAGCAGCTTGATGGGGGGCACAGATACGCAGTATTTT
NA	TRBV5-1	NA	TRBJ1-2	14	CASGRQDSTGGYTF	TGCGCCAGCGGCCGCCAGGACTCGACGGGGGGCTACACCTTC
NA	TRBV9	NA	TRBJ2-7	14	CASSVGQSTYEQYF	TGTGCCAGCAGCGTAGGGCAGAGTACCTACGAGCAGTACTTC
NA	TRBV5-6	TRBD2	TRBJ2-2	14	CASSLWGGTGELFF	TGTGCCAGCAGCTTGTGGGGAGGGACGGGGGAGCTGTTTTTT
NA	TRBV7-9	TRBD1	TRBJ1-4	15	CASIGTGWTNEKLFF	TGTGCCAGCATCGGGACAGGGTGGACTAATGAAAAACTGTTTTTT
NA	TRBV19	TRBD1	TRBJ1-5	14	CASTSQGSGQPQHF	TGTGCCAGCACCTCACAGGGGTCAGGTCAGCCCCAGCATTTT
NA	TRBV10-1	NA	TRBJ2-5	13	CASSDGAQETQYF	TGCGCCAGCAGTGACGGGGCTCAAGAGACCCAGTACTTC
NA	TRBV7-8	NA	TRBJ2-1	14	CASTERETYNEQFF	TGTGCCAGCACCGAGAGGGAAACCTACAATGAGCAGTTCTTC
NA	TRBV5-4	TRBD1	TRBJ1-1	14	CASRRTGLNTEAFF	TGTGCCAGCAGAAGGACAGGGTTGAACACTGAAGCTTTCTTT
NA	TRBV6-5	NA	TRBJ1-1	16	CASSYGTGTWNTEAFF	TGTGCCAGCAGTTACGGTACAGGGACCTGGAACACTGAAGCTTTCTTT
few	TRBV7-8	NA	TRBJ2-7	14	CASSLGELAYEQYF	TGTGCCAGCAGCTTAGGGGAGTTGGCCTACGAGCAGTACTTC
NA	TRBV2	NA	TRBJ2-5	12	CASSGVGETQYF	TGTGCCAGCAGTGGGGTAGGGGAGACCCAGTACTTC
NA	TRBV10-1	NA	TRBJ1-3	15	CASSEKGLAGNTIYF	TGCGCCAGCAGTGAAAAGGGCCTAGCTGGAAACACCATATATTTT
NA	TRBV5-6	NA	TRBJ2-5	11	CASSTAETQYF	TGTGCCAGCAGCACCGCGGAGACCCAGTACTTC